These 10 T cell receptor beta chains share one sample of origin, sequenced in a study of blood T cell repertoires in COVID-19. Using immunoSEQ multiplex PCR, the repertoire was profiled, and TCRdb retains in-frame clones only, with some absent. The table has about 190,000 clones, roughly four fifths seen once; the top ten hold 9.5% to 15%. Specimen: peripheral blood. These receptors all come from a woman aged 45-65 years with acute or convalescent COVID-19.

The chain joins TRBV5-1 to TRBJ2-7; D uncertain. This CDR3 comprises 13 residues. Germline V lookup: CDR1 SGHRS, CDR2 YFSETQ. Trimming took off 0 bases at V and 0 bases at J, with 4 bases between the two ends. Here the CDR3 reads CASSLVSSYEQYF. CDR3 nucleotide sequence: TGCGCCAGCAGCTTGGTTAGCTCCTACGAGCAGTACTTC.

This rearrangement joins TRBV30 to TRBJ2-2; 11 bases are shared with TRBD1. The CDR3 spans 14 residues. Germline CDR1 reads GTSNPN; CDR2 reads SVGIG (reference sequence). V dropped 5 bases and J dropped 4; count of bases not matched to a gene: 3. The CDR3 protein is CAWGQGAATGELFF. The CDR3 region has the DNA TGTGCCTGGGGACAGGGGGCAGCCACCGGGGAGCTGTTTTTT.

This rearrangement joins TRBV6-6 to TRBJ2-7; possibly TRBD1 for D (6 bases). Trimming took off 6 bases at V and 4 bases at J, with 22 bases between the two ends. The CDR3 covers 16 residues. CDR1 and CDR2 (germline): MNHNY, SVGAGI (reference sequence). The CDR3 loop is CASRRAYGQRLYEQYF. The DNA for the CDR3 is TGTGCCAGCAGGCGTGCTTACGGACAGAGATTATACGAGCAGTACTTC.

This CDR3 is CASSYSGTGNSPLHF. The CDR3 DNA follows: TGTGCCAGCAGTTACTCCGGGACAGGGAATTCACCCCTCCACTTT. The rearrangement uses TRBV6-5 and TRBJ1-6, with 9 bases lining up with TRBD1. Germline V lookup: CDR1 MNHEY, CDR2 SVGAGI. V lost 0 bases, J lost 7 bases, and 1 base stayed unmatched. CDR3 length: 15 residues.

This clone is a singleton in its sample. The chain joins TRBV30 to TRBJ1-3; D is unclear. CDR3 length: 15 residues. CDR1 and CDR2 from the germline V gene are GTSNPN and SVGIG (reference sequence). Trimming cost V 0 bases and J 2 bases, with 11 bases left between them. The chain's CDR3 is CAWSVRGPPGNTIYF. In DNA, the CDR3 is TGTGCCTGGAGTGTACGCGGTCCCCCTGGAAACACCATATATTTT.

The V gene is TRBV6-2 or TRBV6-3, the J gene TRBJ2-7, with 11 positions matching TRBD2. The CDR3 totals 15 residues. Unmatched junction bases numbered 6, after V lost 5 bases and J lost 3 bases. Germline CDR1 is MNHEY and CDR2 is SVGEGT. The CDR3 bases are TGTGCCAGCAGTGGAGGGACTAGCGGACACTACGAGCAGTACTTC. Translation: CASSGGTSGHYEQYF.

This clone was counted between two and nine times. This chain connects TRBV7-2 to TRBJ2-1; 11 bases map to TRBD2. Germline lookup yields CDR1 SGHTA and CDR2 FQGNSA. CDR3 size: 16 residues. V gave up 5 bases and J gave up 6 bases; unmatched junction bases: 9. DNA for the CDR3: TGTGCCAGCAGCGCCGATTATAGCGGGAGGGGCAATGAGCAGTTCTTC. It codes for CASSADYSGRGNEQFF.

The rearrangement uses TRBV7-9 and TRBJ2-6; 9 bases line up with TRBD1. The CDR3 contains 16 residues. Germline V gives CDR1 SEHNR, CDR2 FQNEAQ (reference sequence). V gave up 9 bases and J gave up 1 base; unmatched junction bases: 7. CDR3 DNA: TGTGCCAGTAGGGACAGGGAAAGATCTGGGGCCAACGTCCTGACTTTC. Translating gives CASRDRERSGANVLTF.

The V call is TRBV28, the J call TRBJ1-5, with 10 nucleotides matching TRBD1. This CDR3 is 17 amino acids long. CDR1 and CDR2 from the germline V gene are MDHEN and SYDVKM. Trimming took 6 bases from V and 2 from J; bases not matched to a gene: 10. The CDR3 DNA reads as TGTGCCAGCAGGACCGGGACAGGGGATCGGCGCAATCAGCCCCAGCATTTT. It is translated as CASRTGTGDRRNQPQHF.

The rearrangement links TRBV7-9 to TRBJ2-7; 7 bases are shared with TRBD2. The germline V gene encodes CDR1 SEHNR and CDR2 FQNEAQ (reference sequence). The CDR3 is 15 amino acids. V trimming: 5 bases; J trimming: 3 bases; junction bases outside the gene matches: 10. The CDR3 loop reads CASSASGVNRYEQYF. In DNA form, the CDR3 reads TGTGCCAGCAGCGCAAGCGGGGTTAACCGCTACGAGCAGTACTTC.